What follows are 12 T cell receptor beta chains derived from one specimen sequenced in a study of blood T cell repertoires in COVID-19. This table comes from immunoSEQ multiplex PCR, and its TCRdb copy is limited to in-frame clones, with some not included. This sample has about 160,000 clones, with around 83% found just once. Material: peripheral blood. The source of these receptors is a man aged 45-60 years with active or convalescent COVID-19.

This clone was picked up one time. This chain links TRBV5-1 with TRBJ1-3; D is possibly TRBD1 (5 bases). This CDR3 is built from 13 residues. Trimming removed 4 bases from V and 4 bases from J, with 9 bases in between. Germline V gene sequence: CDR1 SGHRS, CDR2 YFSETQ. The CDR3 coding sequence is TGCGCCAGCAGCCCGGGGGTCGGAAACACCATATATTTT. It codes for CASSPGVGNTIYF.

J is TRBJ2-7 and V is TRBV19; 8 bases map to TRBD2. V shed 5 bases and J 1 base; nucleotides not matched to a gene: 7. CDR1 is LNHDA, CDR2 SQIVND, per germline (reference sequence). The CDR3 loop spans 15 amino acids. CDR3 in amino acids: CASSGPTGGSYEQYF. Written as DNA, the CDR3 is TGTGCCAGTAGTGGGCCGACGGGGGGGTCCTACGAGCAGTACTTC.

This clone occurred once. The chain is built from TRBV5-1 and TRBJ2-2; 7 positions match TRBD1. The V gene end was trimmed by 0 bases and the J gene end by 5 bases; junction bases not matched to a gene: 1. Per germline, CDR1 SGHRS and CDR2 YFSETQ. The CDR3 is 14 amino acids. The CDR3 nucleotides are TGCGCCAGCAGCTTGGCGGGACAGACCGGGGAGCTGTTTTTT. As protein: CASSLAGQTGELFF.

V usage is TRBV5-5 and J usage is TRBJ1-4; D gene uncertain. Trimming cost V 6 bases and J 1 base, with 19 bases left between them. The CDR3 length is 17 residues. Germline V gene sequence: CDR1 SGHKS, CDR2 YYEKEE (reference sequence). The CDR3 here is CASTPARGLGTNEKLFF. The CDR3 bases are TGTGCCAGCACTCCGGCCCGGGGATTAGGAACTAATGAAAAACTGTTTTTT. Combining the CDR3 with reference TRBV5-5 and TRBJ1-4 gives the whole variable domain DAGVTQSPTHLIKTRGQQVTLRCSPISGHKSVSWYQQVLGQGPQFIFQYYEKEERGRGNFPDRFSARQFPNYSSELNVNALLLGDSALYLCASTPARGLGTNEKLFFGSGTQLSVL.

The rearrangement links TRBV7-6 to TRBJ2-2, with 12 bases identical to TRBD2. Germline CDR1 SGHVS, CDR2 FNYEAQ. J was trimmed by 7 bases and V by 4 bases; bases with no gene match: 7. CDR3 length: 16 residues. CDR3 residues: CASSSGLAGYGGELFF. CDR3 DNA: TGTGCCAGCAGCTCAGGACTAGCGGGGTATGGCGGGGAGCTGTTTTTT.

The CDR3 bases are TGTGCCAGCAGTTATAACGGGGGATCCTACGAGCAGTACTTC. It specifies CASSYNGGSYEQYF. This chain uses TRBV6-5 with TRBJ2-7; the D gene is possibly TRBD2 (6 bases). Germline loops: CDR1 MNHEY, CDR2 SVGAGI. Trimming shortened V by 3 bases and J by 1 base, and 10 bases separated the two germline ends. The CDR3 runs to 14 residues.

V gene TRBV27 combines with J gene TRBJ1-5; 7 bases agree with TRBD1. V shed 6 bases, J shed 4 bases, and the junction held 9 bases outside the gene matches. CDR3 length: 15 residues. Germline values: CDR1 MNHEY, CDR2 SMNVEV (reference sequence). The CDR3 DNA reads TGTGCCAGCAGCCTACAGGGGATAAGGAATCAGCCCCAGCATTTT. This translates into CASSLQGIRNQPQHF.

The chain recombines TRBV28 with TRBJ2-1; 10 nucleotides match TRBD1. Trimming cost V 2 bases and J 7 bases; bases outside gene matches: 11. This CDR3 is 17 amino acids long. Germline V gives CDR1 MDHEN, CDR2 SYDVKM. This CDR3 reads CASSLTSGTGVVNEQFF. CDR3 DNA sequence: TGTGCCAGCAGTTTAACATCCGGGACAGGGGTTGTAAATGAGCAGTTCTTC.

The chain joins TRBV10-2 to TRBJ1-5, with 9 bases aligning to TRBD1. The length of the CDR3 is 12 residues. Trimming removed 10 bases from V and 6 bases from J; junction bases left unmatched: 4. From germline, CDR1 is WSHSY and CDR2 SAAADI. CDR3 nucleotide sequence: TGCGCCACCAGGACAGGGGTTCAGCCCCAGCATTTT. Amino acid sequence: CATRTGVQPQHF.

This sequence joins TRBV9 and TRBJ2-1, with 7 bases matching TRBD2. The CDR3 loop spans 14 amino acids. The V gene's germline CDR1 is SGDLS and CDR2 YYNGEE. V dropped 0 bases and J dropped 4; count of bases not matched to a gene: 1. The CDR3 loop reads CASSVGDYYNEQFF. Here the CDR3 DNA reads TGTGCCAGCAGCGTAGGGGACTATTACAATGAGCAGTTCTTC.

The rearrangement joins TRBV29-1 to TRBJ2-1; TRBD2 matches at 7 bases. The CDR3 length is 14 residues. Germline assignment: CDR1 SQVTM and CDR2 ANQGSEA. V lost 4 bases, J lost 5 bases, and 8 bases stayed unmatched. The CDR3 sequence: CSVGGGRGNNEQFF. The CDR3 DNA follows: TGCAGCGTTGGAGGAGGGCGGGGGAACAATGAGCAGTTCTTC.

The chain uses TRBV18 and TRBJ1-1; 11 bases line up with TRBD1. Germline values: CDR1 KGHSH, CDR2 LQKENI. Losses at the gene ends were 2 bases for V and 10 bases for J; bases not matched to a gene: 6. The CDR3 is made up of 14 amino acids. CDR3 DNA sequence: TGTGCCAGCTCACCATCGGACAGGGGGCGAGGAGCTTTCTTT. Its protein product is CASSPSDRGRGAFF.